This T cell receptor (beta chain) derives from a study of monozygotic twins with cystic fibrosis. Study-level information: Around 3 micrograms of fragmented DNA underwent roughly 16 PCR cycles for library preparation. Study-wide results and limits: Low clonality (median roughly 0.0095) suggested a mostly naive repertoire.

Looked up from germline, CDR1 is MNHEY and CDR2 is SVGAGI. Trimming cost V 4 bases and J 7 bases, with 19 bases left between them. The length of the CDR3 is 15 residues. Sequencing was performed with immunoSEQ multiplex PCR; in TCRdb, only in-frame clones are kept and a portion is missing. The sample lists 25,000 to 40,000 clones, nearly 98% occurring once. This clone has only one observation. Its target is not known. V is TRBV6-5 and J is TRBJ1-2, with D possibly matching TRBD1 (5 bases). The specimen sequenced was blood. The sequence came from a girl aged 2 to 9 with cystic fibrosis. DNA for the CDR3: TGTGCCAGCAGTTTAGACCCGGGGCAGTCGGGTGGCTACACCTTC. Residues: CASSLDPGQSGGYTF.